These 25 T cell receptor beta chains were sequenced from one sample in a study of blood T cell repertoires in COVID-19. The protocol was immunoSEQ multiplex PCR, while the TCRdb copy is restricted to in-frame clones and leaves out a portion. The sample records about 170,000 clones, roughly 91% being singletons. Material: peripheral blood. These receptors all stem from a man between 45 and 60 years old who had recovered from COVID-19.

This chain joins TRBV30 and TRBJ2-2, with D possibly being TRBD1 (5 bases). V lost 1 base to trimming and J lost 8 bases, with 11 bases between them. The length of the CDR3 is 13 residues. The germline CDR1 and CDR2 sequences are GTSNPN and SVGIG (reference sequence). The DNA for the CDR3 is TGTGCCTGGAGTGGAAAAAGGGGAGGGGAGCTGTTTTTT. It encodes CAWSGKRGGELFF.

The genes are TRBV18 and TRBJ1-2; D is perhaps TRBD1 (6 bases). V was clipped by 6 bases and J by 8 bases, with 10 bases between them. CDR1 and CDR2 (germline): KGHSH, LQKENI. The CDR3 length is 11 residues. CDR3 residues: CASSPGEGYTF. The CDR3 bases are TGTGCCAGCTCTCCAGGGGAGGGCTACACCTTC.

The gene calls are TRBV18 and TRBJ2-3, with 9 bases identical to TRBD2. The CDR3 spans 16 residues. The germline V gene encodes CDR1 KGHSH and CDR2 LQKENI. Trimming cost V 6 bases and J 2 bases; bases outside gene matches: 9. In DNA form, the CDR3 reads TGTGCCAGCTCCCAAGGGAGCGGGGGGACCACAGATACGCAGTATTTT. This sequence encodes CASSQGSGGTTDTQYF.

This chain uses TRBV4-3 with TRBJ1-1, with 7 nucleotides matching TRBD1. Germline V gives CDR1 LGHNA, CDR2 YSLEER. Trimming took 4 bases from V and 1 from J; bases not matched to a gene: 6. The CDR3 consists of 15 residues. CDR3 region: CASSRSRTGNTEAFF. CDR3 nucleotides: TGCGCCAGCAGCCGATCGCGGACAGGGAACACTGAAGCTTTCTTT.

V gene TRBV7-9 combines with J gene TRBJ2-5; a weak D match, TRBD2 (7 bases). The CDR3 totals 14 residues. V shed 1 base and J shed 4 bases, with 10 bases lying between them. Germline V gene lookup returns CDR1 SEHNR and CDR2 FQNEAQ (reference sequence). In DNA, the CDR3 is TGTGCCAGCAGCTTAGGCGGGGGCCCAGAGACCCAGTACTTC. Its translation: CASSLGGGPETQYF.

This clone was observed a single time. The chain combines TRBV4-1 with TRBJ1-4; 7 nucleotides match TRBD1. J lost 2 bases, V lost 1 base, and 7 bases had no gene match. This CDR3 contains 17 residues. The germline CDR1 and CDR2 sequences are MGHRA and YSYEKL. CDR3 sequence (DNA): TGCGCCAGCAGCCAAGGCCCCAACAGGGGTACTAATGAAAAACTGTTTTTT. This encodes CASSQGPNRGTNEKLFF.

The V gene is TRBV10-3, the J gene TRBJ2-7, with D tentatively TRBD2 (6 bases). CDR1 and CDR2 (germline): ENHRY, SYGVKD. The V and J ends lost 10 bases and 3 bases respectively, with 10 bases between them. The CDR3 runs 11 residues. DNA for the CDR3: TGTGCCAGCGGGGCTAACTACGAGCAGTACTTC. This translates into CASGANYEQYF.

J is TRBJ2-3 and V is TRBV2; 8 bases align to TRBD1. CDR1 SNHLY and CDR2 FYNNEI come from the germline V gene. Germline trimming cut 0 bases from V and 5 bases from J; bases unmatched to any gene: 4. There are 15 residues in the CDR3. The CDR3 DNA reads as TGTGCCAGCAGTGAAGCCGACAGGGGCGGAGATACGCAGTATTTT. This gives the protein CASSEADRGGDTQYF.

This chain uses TRBV27 with TRBJ1-2, with a tentative D call TRBD1 (6 bases). The V gene's germline CDR1 is MNHEY and CDR2 SMNVEV (reference sequence). V dropped 1 base and J dropped 8 bases, with 11 bases sitting between them. CDR3 length: 13 amino acids. CDR3 sequence: CASSLFKGEGYTF. CDR3 in DNA: TGTGCCAGCAGTTTATTTAAGGGGGAGGGCTACACCTTC.

This chain joins TRBV4-2 and TRBJ1-3; no reliable D call. CDR3 size: 15 residues. Germline V CDR1 and CDR2: LGHNA, YNFKEQ. V was pared by 0 bases and J by 0 bases, with 6 bases between. The CDR3 DNA reads as TGTGCCAGCAGCCAAGACAGCGCCTCTGGAAACACCATATATTTT. It is translated as CASSQDSASGNTIYF.

J is TRBJ2-7 and V is TRBV6-5, with 7 bases that match TRBD2. Germline V lookup: CDR1 MNHEY, CDR2 SVGAGI. The V gene end was trimmed by 2 bases and the J gene end by 0 bases; junction bases not matched to a gene: 4. The CDR3 covers 15 residues. The CDR3 DNA reads TGTGCCAGCAGTTACGGACCGGGAGGCTCCTACGAGCAGTACTTC. Translated: CASSYGPGGSYEQYF.

A remark on this clone: The sample contains more than one DNA sequence encoding this CDR3. The CDR3 spells CASSYRGEQYF. CDR3 sequence (DNA): TGTGCCAGCAGTTACAGGGGTGAGCAGTACTTC. This sequence joins TRBV6-5 and TRBJ2-7; tentatively, D is TRBD1 (5 bases). Trimming removed 2 bases from V and 7 bases from J, with 6 bases in between. Looked up from germline, CDR1 is MNHEY and CDR2 is SVGAGI. The length of the CDR3 is 11 residues.

The rearrangement links TRBV5-4 to TRBJ1-1; the match to TRBD1 covers 8 bases. Looked up from germline, CDR1 is SGHNT and CDR2 is YYREEE (reference sequence). V lost 0 bases, J lost 5 bases, and 3 bases stayed unmatched. The CDR3 extends over 14 amino acids. The DNA of the CDR3 is TGTGCCAGCAGCTTGGCCGGGACAGGTACTGAAGCTTTCTTT. Encoded protein: CASSLAGTGTEAFF.

The gene calls are TRBV5-1 and TRBJ2-5; 9 nucleotides match TRBD1. CDR3 length: 15 amino acids. In germline, CDR1 is SGHRS, CDR2 YFSETQ. The ends lost 3 bases at V and 2 bases at J; junction bases unmatched: 5. The chain's CDR3 is CASSSYDRGQETQYF. Here the CDR3 DNA reads TGCGCCAGCAGCTCTTACGACAGGGGGCAAGAGACCCAGTACTTC.

The rearrangement links TRBV6-5 to TRBJ1-5; D possibly corresponds to TRBD1 (5 bases). This CDR3 comprises 13 residues. V dropped 6 bases and J dropped 6 bases, with 12 bases sitting between them. From germline, CDR1 is MNHEY and CDR2 SVGAGI. The CDR3 loop is CASRPTGGQPQHF. In nucleotides, the CDR3 is TGTGCCAGCAGACCTACGGGGGGTCAGCCCCAGCATTTT.

This chain joins TRBV28 and TRBJ2-7, with a possible D match to TRBD2 (6 bases). Germline values: CDR1 MDHEN, CDR2 SYDVKM. V shed 6 bases and J shed 2 bases, with 11 bases lying between them. The CDR3 loop spans 13 amino acids. The CDR3 sequence is CASRGGATYEQYF. The CDR3 coding sequence is TGTGCCAGCAGGGGCGGGGCCACCTACGAGCAGTACTTC.

The gene calls are TRBV24-1 and TRBJ2-2; perhaps TRBD2 as D (6 bases). The CDR3 is 17 residues long. V was trimmed by 2 bases and J by 6 bases, leaving 18 bases between them. CDR1 is KGHDR, CDR2 SFDVKD, per germline. CDR3 loop: CATSDSWGGTRAGELFF. For the CDR3, the DNA is TGTGCCACCAGTGATTCGTGGGGAGGCACCAGGGCCGGGGAGCTGTTTTTT.

This clone was counted a single time. V gene TRBV7-9 combines with J gene TRBJ2-5, with 7 bases aligning to TRBD2. Germline V gene sequence: CDR1 SEHNR, CDR2 FQNEAQ (reference sequence). The CDR3 runs 14 residues. V trimming: 5 bases; J trimming: 2 bases; junction bases outside the gene matches: 5. This CDR3 reads CASSIIGGQETQYF. The CDR3 DNA reads as TGTGCCAGCAGCATTATCGGGGGGCAAGAGACCCAGTACTTC.

V and J are TRBV11-2 and TRBJ1-3; D remains unclear. This CDR3 is built from 15 residues. Trimming shortened V by 3 bases and J by 2 bases, and 11 bases separated the two germline ends. Per germline, CDR1 SGHAT and CDR2 FQNNGV. CDR3 nucleotide sequence: TGTGCCAGCAGCTTGGGGAGTGTTGCTGGAAACACCATATATTTT. Protein: CASSLGSVAGNTIYF.

V gene TRBV6-1 combines with J gene TRBJ2-3; tentatively, D is TRBD2 (6 bases). The CDR3 sequence is 16 residues long. Germline V gene lookup returns CDR1 MNHNS and CDR2 SASEGT. With 0 bases removed from V and 4 bases from J, the gap between germline ends came to 14 bases. The CDR3 nucleotides read TGTGCCAGCAGTGAAGCTCGCGGGATTCCTCCAGATACGCAGTATTTT. It encodes CASSEARGIPPDTQYF.

This sequence joins TRBV7-2 and TRBJ1-2; TRBD1 aligns across 8 bases. The CDR3 length is 14 residues. Germline CDR1 reads SGHTA; CDR2 reads FQGNSA. J gave up 6 bases and V 3 bases, and 6 bases lay outside the gene matches. CDR3 DNA: TGTGCCAGCAGCTTCGGACAGGGAAGTAATGGCTACACCTTC. It codes for CASSFGQGSNGYTF.

The count of this clone is one. CDR3 protein: CASSFFGRDTEAFF. The CDR3 DNA reads TGCGCCAGCAGCTTTTTCGGGAGGGACACTGAAGCTTTCTTT. This chain links TRBV5-1 with TRBJ1-1; no clear D gene. V lost 2 bases to trimming and J lost 3 bases, with 11 bases between them. The CDR3 consists of 14 residues. The germline CDR1 and CDR2 sequences are SGHRS and YFSETQ.

The genes are TRBV3-1 (or the pseudogene TRBV3-2) and TRBJ2-1, with D perhaps TRBD1 (5 bases). Between the trimmed V and J ends, which lost 3 bases and 7 bases, there was a span of 13 bases. Germline loops: CDR1 LGHDT, CDR2 YNNKEL (reference sequence). The CDR3 is made up of 14 amino acids. The CDR3 bases are TGTGCCAGCAGCCAGGACAAAGAAATGAATGAGCAGTTCTTC. Translation: CASSQDKEMNEQFF.

V usage is TRBV19 and J usage is TRBJ1-4; D is ambiguous. CDR1 LNHDA and CDR2 SQIVND come from the germline V gene (reference sequence). V was clipped by 6 bases and J by 0 bases, with 11 bases between them. The CDR3 is 15 amino acids. The CDR3 is CASSPLGATNEKLFF. The DNA of the CDR3 is TGTGCCAGTAGCCCCCTAGGAGCAACTAATGAAAAACTGTTTTTT.

The chain uses TRBV6-4 and TRBJ2-2; 8 nucleotides align to TRBD1. Germline V gene sequence: CDR1 MRHNA, CDR2 SNTAGT. The CDR3 loop spans 15 amino acids. The J segment lost 0 bases and the V segment lost 5 bases, leaving 2 bases of the junction unmatched. Written as DNA, the CDR3 is TGTGCCAGCAGTCCACAGGGGGCGAACACCGGGGAGCTGTTTTTT. The encoded protein is CASSPQGANTGELFF.